Listed here are 7 T cell receptor beta chains from one sample, sequenced in a study of neurological immune-mediated disorders. TCRdb passed the 5' RACE reads through MiXCR, listing each CDR3 protein once. The sample consists of 30,000 to 40,000 distinct CDR3 sequences, about 4.1% of them appearing once. Material for sequencing was PBMCs. The receptors derive from a man aged 25-40 years with multiple sclerosis.

This clonotype has at least ten counts. The rearrangement joins TRBV27 to TRBJ1-2; 12 bases are shared with TRBD1. The CDR3 length is 13 residues. Unmatched junction bases numbered 2, after V lost 6 bases and J lost 6 bases. Germline CDR1 reads MNHEY; CDR2 reads SMNVEV (reference sequence). CDR3 region: CASRGQGAHGYTF. The CDR3 DNA reads as TGTGCCAGCAGGGGACAGGGGGCTCATGGCTACACCTTC.

In this sample, this clonotype turned up many times. This chain links TRBV4-2 with TRBJ2-5, with 8 bases fitting TRBD2. Losses at the gene ends were 4 bases for V and 0 bases for J; bases not matched to a gene: 10. This CDR3 is 17 amino acids long. Germline V gene sequence: CDR1 LGHNA, CDR2 YNFKEQ. The CDR3, as DNA: TGTGCCAGCAGCCCCCAGTCTGGCGGGGGGTACCAAGAGACCCAGTACTTC. Translation: CASSPQSGGGYQETQYF.

This clonotype occurred many times. The V and J genes are TRBV4-3 and TRBJ2-3, with TRBD2 matching over 13 bases. In germline, CDR1 is LGHNA, CDR2 YSLEER. With 6 bases clipped from V and 4 bases from J, the junction kept 7 bases outside the gene matches. This CDR3 comprises 16 residues. CDR3: CASSYSTSGGADTQYF. The CDR3, as DNA: TGCGCCAGCAGTTATTCTACTAGCGGGGGGGCAGATACGCAGTATTTT.

This clonotype was counted ten times or more. The CDR3 DNA reads as TGCAGTGCTAGGGGTGGGCATGACGGCTACACCTTC. Translating it yields CSARGGHDGYTF. This rearrangement joins TRBV20-1 to TRBJ1-2; D gene uncertain. The CDR3 runs 12 residues. From germline, CDR1 is DFQATT and CDR2 SNEGSKA (reference sequence). V was cut by 3 bases and J by 8 bases, with 13 bases left in between.

This clonotype was seen at least ten times. This chain links TRBV20-1 with TRBJ2-6; D is unresolved. Trimming shortened V by 2 bases and J by 4 bases, and 3 bases separated the two germline ends. Per the germline V gene, CDR1 is DFQATT and CDR2 is SNEGSKA (reference sequence). This CDR3 is 12 amino acids long. The CDR3 sequence is CSARRGANVLTF. Written as DNA, the CDR3 is TGCAGTGCTAGAAGGGGGGCCAACGTCCTGACTTTC.

Ten or more counts support this clonotype. The chain combines TRBV7-6 with TRBJ2-7; 7 bases match TRBD2. The trim removed 0 bases at V and 2 bases at J, leaving 7 bases unmatched. The CDR3 covers 16 residues. The germline CDR1 and CDR2 sequences are SGHVS and FNYEAQ. CDR3 loop: CASSLATAGLTYEQYF. The CDR3 nucleotides read TGTGCCAGCAGCTTAGCGACAGCGGGGCTAACCTACGAGCAGTACTTC.

This clonotype was seen only a few times. This chain links TRBV18 with TRBJ1-1, with 8 bases matching TRBD1. V lost 5 bases to trimming and J lost 2 bases; unmatched junction nucleotides: 7. The CDR3 extends over 15 amino acids. CDR1 and CDR2 (germline): KGHSH, LQKENI. The CDR3 nucleotides read TGTGCCAGCTCATCGACGACAGGGGTTAACACTGAAGCTTTCTTT. It specifies CASSSTTGVNTEAFF.